These 8 T cell receptor beta chains were sequenced from one sample in a study of shared clonotypes between healthy human individuals. TCRdb's table, derived via immunoSEQ multiplex PCR, lists solely in-frame clones and lacks some. The top ten clones hold 0.36% of a sample with some 2,500,000 clones, more than 85% of them seen once. The sample taken for sequencing was naive CD4+ T cells from PBMCs. As to subset: CD45RA+ positively selected. These TCRs come from a man younger than 30 in good health. Some clones in this sample may be carry-over from other donors' samples.

The chain links TRBV18 to TRBJ2-7, with 9 positions matching TRBD1. The V and J ends lost 0 bases and 5 bases, in that order; junction bases with no gene match: 8. The CDR3 has 16 amino acids. Germline CDR1 is KGHSH and CDR2 is LQKENI. The CDR3 coding sequence is TGTGCCAGCTCACCACCTTTTGGGACAGGGAAGGACGAGCAGTACTTC. Protein: CASSPPFGTGKDEQYF.

V gene TRBV19 combines with J gene TRBJ1-2, with 7 bases fitting TRBD1. The CDR3 runs to 15 residues. From germline, CDR1 is LNHDA and CDR2 SQIVND (reference sequence). The V segment lost 8 bases and the J segment 4 bases; nucleotides outside the gene matches: 13. CDR3 in DNA: TGTGCCAGTCTCGGGCGAGGGGGCAGAGTCTATGGCTACACCTTC. It codes for CASLGRGGRVYGYTF.

V gene TRBV5-1 combines with J gene TRBJ1-5; 11 bases match TRBD1. The V gene's germline CDR1 is SGHRS and CDR2 YFSETQ. The CDR3 spans 14 residues. With 3 bases clipped from V and 6 bases from J, the junction kept 2 bases outside the gene matches. This chain's CDR3 is CASSWTGGGQPQHF. CDR3 DNA: TGCGCCAGCAGCTGGACAGGGGGCGGTCAGCCCCAGCATTTT. Drawing the rest from reference TRBV5-1 and TRBJ1-5, the complete variable domain is KAGVTQTPRYLIKTRGQQVTLSCSPISGHRSVSWYQQTPGQGLQFLFEYFSETQRNKGNFPGRFSGRQFSNSRSEMNVSTLELGDSALYLCASSWTGGGQPQHFGDGTRLSIL.

The chain combines TRBV5-1 with TRBJ1-2; D gene unclear. V lost 0 bases and J 4 bases, leaving 13 bases between the germline ends. Germline CDR1 SGHRS, CDR2 YFSETQ. This CDR3 region has 15 residues. CDR3 sequence reads: CASSLATSRGYGYTF. The CDR3, as DNA: TGCGCCAGCAGCTTGGCCACATCGCGGGGCTATGGCTACACCTTC. Looking up the rest from reference TRBV5-1 and TRBJ1-2 gives the full variable domain: KAGVTQTPRYLIKTRGQQVTLSCSPISGHRSVSWYQQTPGQGLQFLFEYFSETQRNKGNFPGRFSGRQFSNSRSEMNVSTLELGDSALYLCASSLATSRGYGYTFGSGTRLTVV.

V gene TRBV6-1 combines with J gene TRBJ2-3; weak D call: TRBD1 (5 bases). V was clipped by 2 bases and J by 6 bases, with 12 bases between them. The length of the CDR3 is 14 residues. The germline CDR1 and CDR2 sequences are MNHNS and SASEGT. CDR3 in amino acids: CASSEIQGSDTQYF. The CDR3 nucleotides are TGTGCCAGCAGTGAAATCCAGGGTTCCGATACGCAGTATTTT.

The rearrangement uses TRBV4-2 and TRBJ1-6; 8 bases match TRBD1. The CDR3 is made up of 15 amino acids. V lost 6 bases, J lost 4 bases, and 5 bases stayed unmatched. CDR1 and CDR2 from the germline V gene are LGHNA and YNFKEQ. The CDR3 loop is CASSPDRVYNSPLHF. The CDR3, as DNA: TGTGCCAGCAGTCCGGACAGGGTGTATAATTCACCCCTCCACTTT.

The rearrangement links TRBV7-6 to TRBJ2-1, with 8 bases fitting TRBD2. With 6 bases clipped from V and 0 bases from J, the junction kept 4 bases outside the gene matches. Germline V gives CDR1 SGHVS, CDR2 FNYEAQ. The CDR3 contains 15 residues. The CDR3 DNA reads as TGTGCCAGCAGTCGCAGCGGGAGCTCCTACAATGAGCAGTTCTTC. Amino acid sequence: CASSRSGSSYNEQFF.

This sequence joins TRBV5-1 and TRBJ1-5; a possible D gene is TRBD1 (5 bases). The CDR3 is 14 residues long. V shed 0 bases and J shed 5 bases, with 9 bases lying between them. Germline CDR1 reads SGHRS; CDR2 reads YFSETQ. CDR3 residues: CASSLAWGDQPQHF. In DNA, the CDR3 is TGCGCCAGCAGCTTGGCCTGGGGGGATCAGCCCCAGCATTTT.